The T cell receptor beta chain described here comes from a study of blood T cell repertoires in COVID-19. Study background: Both acute and convalescent COVID-19 samples were obtained from the United States, Italy and Spain. The analysed material was cDNA or gDNA that came from T cells, B-cell-depleted T cells, or PBMCs.

Per the original data handling: Cell counts per sample came from amplifying reference gene primers. Clones were read by immunoSEQ multiplex PCR, and TCRdb kept only the in-frame ones, dropping some. The DNA was the basis for D and trimming; V, J and clone size are from that table. The sample shows under 250,000 clones, 80% to 90% of them seen only once. The CDR3 totals 18 residues. Germline lookup yields CDR1 SGHNT and CDR2 YENEEA. V was pared by 5 bases and J by 0 bases, with 22 bases between. The chain employs TRBV11-3 and TRBJ1-1; no reliable D call. This receptor was identified in a middle-aged man with active or convalescent COVID-19. The sample consisted of peripheral blood. The CDR3 protein is CASSVRGKWGFVNTEAFF. The CDR3 DNA sequence: TGTGCCAGCAGCGTTCGGGGAAAATGGGGTTTCGTGAACACTGAAGCTTTCTTT. Using reference TRBV11-3 and TRBJ1-1 for the parts outside the CDR3, the full variable domain is EAGVVQSPRYKIIEKKQPVAFWCNPISGHNTLYWYLQNLGQGPELLIRYENEEAVDDSQLPKDRFSAERLKGVDSTLKIQPAELGDSAVYLCASSVRGKWGFVNTEAFFGQGTRLTVV.